Here is one T cell receptor beta chain with its context. This record belongs to a study of immune evolution from preneoplasia to lung adenocarcinoma. Sequencing used immunoSEQ multiplex PCR; TCRdb keeps in-frame clones, though not all of them. The sample records some 11,000 clones, 65% to 80% being singletons. This receptor was identified in a person aged 55 to 75 with lung adenocarcinoma. Some clones in this sample may be carry-over from other donors' samples. Sequenced material: FFPE normal lung tissue adjacent to the tumor.

CDR3 residues: CASSLGDTEAFF. The DNA for the CDR3 is TGCGCCAGCAGCTTGGGTGACACTGAAGCTTTCTTT. This chain links TRBV5-1 with TRBJ1-1; the D is unclear. V gave up 0 bases and J gave up 3 bases, with 3 bases separating them. Looked up from germline, CDR1 is SGHRS and CDR2 is YFSETQ. The CDR3 is 12 residues long.